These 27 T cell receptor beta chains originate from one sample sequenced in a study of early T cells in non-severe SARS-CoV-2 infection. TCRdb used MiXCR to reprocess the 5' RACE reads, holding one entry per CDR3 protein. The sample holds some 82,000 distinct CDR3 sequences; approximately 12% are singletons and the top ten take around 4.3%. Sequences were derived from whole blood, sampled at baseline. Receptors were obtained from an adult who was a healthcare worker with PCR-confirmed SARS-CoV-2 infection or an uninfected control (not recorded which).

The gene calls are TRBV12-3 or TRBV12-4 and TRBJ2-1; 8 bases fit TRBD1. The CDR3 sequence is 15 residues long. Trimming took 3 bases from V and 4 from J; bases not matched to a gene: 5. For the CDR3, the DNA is TGTGCCAGCAGTTTTGGGCAGGGGGCATACAATGAGCAGTTCTTC. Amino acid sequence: CASSFGQGAYNEQFF.

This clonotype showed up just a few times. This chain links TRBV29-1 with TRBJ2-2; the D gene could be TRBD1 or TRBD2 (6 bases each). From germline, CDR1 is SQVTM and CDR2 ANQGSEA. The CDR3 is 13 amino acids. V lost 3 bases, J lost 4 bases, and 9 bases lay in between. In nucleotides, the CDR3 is TGCAGCGTTGACAGGGGAGGCACCGGGGAGCTGTTTTTT. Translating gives CSVDRGGTGELFF.

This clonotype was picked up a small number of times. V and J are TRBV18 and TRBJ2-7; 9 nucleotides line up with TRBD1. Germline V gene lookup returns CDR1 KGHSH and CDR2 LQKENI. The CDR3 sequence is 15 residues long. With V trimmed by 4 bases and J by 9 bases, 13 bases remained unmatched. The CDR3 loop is CASSREGQGNLRQYF. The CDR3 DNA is TGTGCCAGCTCACGTGAGGGACAGGGTAATTTGCGGCAGTACTTC.

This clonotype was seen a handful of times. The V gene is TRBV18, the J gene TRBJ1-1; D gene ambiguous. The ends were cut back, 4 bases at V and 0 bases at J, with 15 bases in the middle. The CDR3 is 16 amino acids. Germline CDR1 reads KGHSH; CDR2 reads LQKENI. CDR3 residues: CASSRTPDIMNTEAFF. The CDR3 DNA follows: TGTGCCAGCTCACGAACCCCCGACATTATGAACACTGAAGCTTTCTTT.

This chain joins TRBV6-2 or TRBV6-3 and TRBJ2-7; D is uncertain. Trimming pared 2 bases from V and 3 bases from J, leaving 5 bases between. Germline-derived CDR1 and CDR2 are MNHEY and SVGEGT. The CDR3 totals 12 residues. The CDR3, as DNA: TGTGCCAGCAGTTACCCAGTCTACGAGCAGTACTTC. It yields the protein CASSYPVYEQYF.

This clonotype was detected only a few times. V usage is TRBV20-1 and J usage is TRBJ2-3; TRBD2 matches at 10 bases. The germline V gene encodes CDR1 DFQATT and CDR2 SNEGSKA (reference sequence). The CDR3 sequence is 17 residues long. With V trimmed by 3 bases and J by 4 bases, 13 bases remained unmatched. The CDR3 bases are TGCAGTGCTAGCCCCACCCCTAGCGGGAGAGGATCAGATACGCAGTATTTT. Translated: CSASPTPSGRGSDTQYF.

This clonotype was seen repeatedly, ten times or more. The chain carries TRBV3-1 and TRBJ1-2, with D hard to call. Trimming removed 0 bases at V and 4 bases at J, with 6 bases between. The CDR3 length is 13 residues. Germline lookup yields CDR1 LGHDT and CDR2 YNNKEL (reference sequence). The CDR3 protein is CASSQETSYGYTF. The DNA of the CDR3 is TGTGCCAGCAGCCAAGAAACTTCCTATGGCTACACCTTC.

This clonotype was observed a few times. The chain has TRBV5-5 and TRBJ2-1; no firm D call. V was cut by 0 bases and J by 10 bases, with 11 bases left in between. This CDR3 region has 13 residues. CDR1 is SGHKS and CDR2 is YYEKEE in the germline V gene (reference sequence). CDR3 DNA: TGTGCCAGCAGCTTGGATGTGGTCAAGGAGCAGTTCTTC. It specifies CASSLDVVKEQFF.

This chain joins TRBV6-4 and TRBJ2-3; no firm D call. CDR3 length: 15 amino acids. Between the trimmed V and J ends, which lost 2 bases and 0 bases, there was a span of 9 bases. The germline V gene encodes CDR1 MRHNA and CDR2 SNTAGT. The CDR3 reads CASSDRASSTDTQYF. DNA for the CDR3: TGTGCCAGCAGTGACCGGGCTTCTAGCACAGATACGCAGTATTTT.

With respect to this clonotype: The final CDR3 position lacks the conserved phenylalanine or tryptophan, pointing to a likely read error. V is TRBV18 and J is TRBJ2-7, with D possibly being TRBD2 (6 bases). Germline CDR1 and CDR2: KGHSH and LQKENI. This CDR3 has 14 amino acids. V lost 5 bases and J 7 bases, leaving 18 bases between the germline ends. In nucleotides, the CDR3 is TGTGCCAGCTCAACGAATCAGGAGGGTGGGGAGCAGTACTCC. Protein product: CASSTNQEGGEQYS.

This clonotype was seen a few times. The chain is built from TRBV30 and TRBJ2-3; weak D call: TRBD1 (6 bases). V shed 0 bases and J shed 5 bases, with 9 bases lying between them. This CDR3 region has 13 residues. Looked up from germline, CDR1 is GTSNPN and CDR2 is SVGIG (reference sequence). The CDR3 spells CAWSVQGIDTQYF. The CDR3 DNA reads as TGTGCCTGGAGTGTACAGGGTATAGATACGCAGTATTTT.

The CDR3 nucleotides read TGTGCCAGCAGCCCACTGAGGAAACACACAGATACGCAGTATTTT. It codes for CASSPLRKHTDTQYF. The chain joins TRBV7-9 to TRBJ2-3; no reliable D call. The CDR3 runs 15 residues. Trimming left V 5 bases short and J 2 bases short, with 14 bases between. Germline loops: CDR1 SEHNR, CDR2 FQNEAQ (reference sequence).

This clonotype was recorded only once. Written as DNA, the CDR3 is TGCGCCAGCAGAAGAACTACAGGGATCACCGGGGAGCTGTTTTTT. As protein: CASRRTTGITGELFF. The chain carries TRBV5-1 and TRBJ2-2, with D maybe TRBD1 (6 bases). Germline V CDR1 and CDR2: SGHRS, YFSETQ. The CDR3 is made up of 15 amino acids. V was shortened by 5 bases and J by 4 bases, with 15 bases between the two germline ends.

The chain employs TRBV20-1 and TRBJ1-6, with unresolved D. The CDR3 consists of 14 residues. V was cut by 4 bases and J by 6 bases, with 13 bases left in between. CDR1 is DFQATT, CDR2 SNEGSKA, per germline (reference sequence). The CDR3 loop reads CSATSPEGNSPLHF. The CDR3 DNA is TGCAGTGCTACCTCCCCCGAGGGTAATTCACCCCTCCACTTT.

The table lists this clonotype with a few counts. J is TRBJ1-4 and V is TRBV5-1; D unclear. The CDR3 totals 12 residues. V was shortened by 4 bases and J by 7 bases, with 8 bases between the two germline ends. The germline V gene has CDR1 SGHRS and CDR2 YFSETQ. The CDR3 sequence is CASSGDPEKLFF. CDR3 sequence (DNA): TGCGCCAGCAGCGGTGACCCTGAAAAACTGTTTTTT.

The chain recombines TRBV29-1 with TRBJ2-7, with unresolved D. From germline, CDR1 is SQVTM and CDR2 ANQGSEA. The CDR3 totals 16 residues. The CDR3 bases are TGCAGTCCGTGCGTCGTTCACCCGTACCGAGCCTACGAGCAGTACTTC. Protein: CSPCVVHPYRAYEQYF.

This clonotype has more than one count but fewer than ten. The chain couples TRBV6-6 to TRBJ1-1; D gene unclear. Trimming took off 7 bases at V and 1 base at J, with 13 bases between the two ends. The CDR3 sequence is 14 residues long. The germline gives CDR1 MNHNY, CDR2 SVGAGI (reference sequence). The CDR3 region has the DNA TGTGCCAGCACCGAATTACAGAGGAACACTGAAGCTTTCTTT. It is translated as CASTELQRNTEAFF.

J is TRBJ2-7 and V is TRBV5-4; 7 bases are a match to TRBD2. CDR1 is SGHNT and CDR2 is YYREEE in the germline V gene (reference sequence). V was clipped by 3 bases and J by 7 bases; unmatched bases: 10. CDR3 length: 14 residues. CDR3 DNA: TGTGCCAGCAGCTCCGTGGCGGGAGCCAGGGAGCAGTACTTC. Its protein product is CASSSVAGAREQYF.

The CDR3 coding sequence is TGCAGCGTTGATGAAGAGACCCAGTACTTC. Protein: CSVDEETQYF. This chain joins TRBV29-1 and TRBJ2-5; D remains unclear. Per germline, CDR1 SQVTM and CDR2 ANQGSEA. V was clipped by 3 bases and J by 3 bases, with 2 bases between them. The CDR3 runs to 10 residues.

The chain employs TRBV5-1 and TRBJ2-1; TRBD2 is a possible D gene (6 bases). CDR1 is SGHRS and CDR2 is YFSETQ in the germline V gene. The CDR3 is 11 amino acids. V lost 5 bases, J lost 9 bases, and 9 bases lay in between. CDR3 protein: CASRVGGEQFF. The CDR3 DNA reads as TGCGCCAGCAGGGTGGGAGGTGAGCAGTTCTTC.

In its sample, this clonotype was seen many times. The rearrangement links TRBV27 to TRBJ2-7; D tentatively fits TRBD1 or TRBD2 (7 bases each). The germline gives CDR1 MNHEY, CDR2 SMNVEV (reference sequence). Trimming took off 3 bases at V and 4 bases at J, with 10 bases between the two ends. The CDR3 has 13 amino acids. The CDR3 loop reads CASSFQGGYEQYF. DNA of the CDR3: TGTGCCAGCAGTTTCCAGGGGGGGTACGAGCAGTACTTC.

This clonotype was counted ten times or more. CDR3 sequence (DNA): TGTGCCAGCAGTTTAAGGGGACAGCGGGGCCCTATACCCTATGGCTACACCTTC. As protein: CASSLRGQRGPIPYGYTF. V is TRBV12-3 or TRBV12-4 and J is TRBJ1-2; TRBD1 agrees at 7 bases. The CDR3 has 18 residues. Trimming removed 2 bases from V and 4 bases from J; junction bases left unmatched: 16.

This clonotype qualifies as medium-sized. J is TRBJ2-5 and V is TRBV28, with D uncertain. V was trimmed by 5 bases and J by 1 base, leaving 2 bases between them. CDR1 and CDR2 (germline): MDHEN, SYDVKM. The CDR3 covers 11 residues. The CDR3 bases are TGTGCCAGCAGTCTCCAAGAGACCCAGTACTTC. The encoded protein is CASSLQETQYF.

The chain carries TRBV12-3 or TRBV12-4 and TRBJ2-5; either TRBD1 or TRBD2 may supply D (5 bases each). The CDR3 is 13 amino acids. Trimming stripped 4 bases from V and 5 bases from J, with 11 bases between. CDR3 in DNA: TGTGCCAGCAGTTCTCCAGAGGGGGAGACCCAGTACTTC. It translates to CASSSPEGETQYF.

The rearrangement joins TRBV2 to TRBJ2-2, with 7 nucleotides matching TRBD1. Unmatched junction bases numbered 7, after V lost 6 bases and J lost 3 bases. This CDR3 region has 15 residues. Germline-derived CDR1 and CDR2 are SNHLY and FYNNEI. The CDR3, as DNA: TGTGCCAGCAGCACCAGGGGGTCGTACACCGGGGAGCTGTTTTTT. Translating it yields CASSTRGSYTGELFF.

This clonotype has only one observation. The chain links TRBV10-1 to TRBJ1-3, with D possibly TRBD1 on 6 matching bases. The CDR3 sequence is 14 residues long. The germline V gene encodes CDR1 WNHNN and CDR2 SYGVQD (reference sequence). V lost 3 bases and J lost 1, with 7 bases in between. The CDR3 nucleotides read TGCGCCAGCAGTGACAGGGGTTCTGGAAACACCATATATTTT. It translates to CASSDRGSGNTIYF.

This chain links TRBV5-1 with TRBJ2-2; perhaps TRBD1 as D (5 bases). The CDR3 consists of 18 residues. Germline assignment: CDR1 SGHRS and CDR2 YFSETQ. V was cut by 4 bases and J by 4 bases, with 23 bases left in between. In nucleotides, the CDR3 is TGCGCCAGCAGCCGCCGGCCCCCGACAGCGATGGGCACCGGGGAGCTGTTTTTT. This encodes CASSRRPPTAMGTGELFF.